This section outlines one TCR beta chain sequence together with its context. Its antigen is currently unknown. This sample was taken from a study of vaccination effects on CD4 cells after COVID-19. Looking at the study overall: There were two convalescent patients who gave samples 16 days and one week before vaccination. Study conclusions and caveats: By a late point after vaccination, infection- and vaccine-induced clones had shrunk markedly through clonal contraction.

V was shortened by 7 bases and J by 0 bases, with 20 bases between the two germline ends. CDR1 and CDR2 (germline): SGHDT, YYEEEE. The length of the CDR3 is 16 residues. This table comes from immunoSEQ multiplex PCR, and its TCRdb copy is limited to in-frame clones, with some not included. The sample includes tens of thousands of clones, 65% to 80% of them seen just once. Prior to sequencing, the ViraFEST assay stimulated PBMC with viral peptide pools, which expanded the antigen-specific CD4+ T cells. Once cultured for approximately ten days, the cells underwent separation to obtain CD4+ T cells. This person's SARS-CoV-2 infection, confirmed by PCR, occurred between March and December 2020.

The sequencing here drew on CD4+ T cells from PBMCs cultured with HIV peptides, taken before COVID-19 vaccination. Subset indicated: HIV-1 Nef peptide pool negative control/reference culture. The rearrangement links TRBV5-6 to TRBJ2-7; D is perhaps TRBD1 (5 bases). The TCR sequence derives from a human donor who had a prior SARS-CoV-2 infection. In nucleotides, the CDR3 is TGTGCCAGCGCCCCCTTTGATGGGGCCTTCTCCTACGAGCAGTACTTC. The encoded protein is CASAPFDGAFSYEQYF.